One T cell receptor beta chain is described in this entry. Its antigen remains undetermined. No base quality values were provided; no much bigger clone lies one nucleotide off. Receptor libraries were prepared by the immunoSEQ multiplex PCR assay. The paper's processing steps were these. A statistical classification framework was built to diagnose cytomegalovirus status from the catalog of TCR beta chain sequences. TCRdb obtained this table from immuneACCESS and retained in-frame rearrangements with V and J assigned. These tables miss some clones; where compared with another copy, unresolved V genes account for less than half of the shortfall, and the remainder is unexplained. V, J and clone size reflect that table, while D and trimming were determined from the DNA. The sample table contains some 310,000 clones; only one count was recorded for approximately 91% of them. Around 0.96% of the sample is held by the ten biggest clonotypes.

The sample is drawn from a study of cytomegalovirus exposure and HLA in healthy donors (TCRdb year 2017). With respect to the entire study: According to a later analysis, the 120 or so validation repertoires were produced on the same platform as the 666 repertoires of the first cohort. In addition to the first cohort of 666 subjects, a separate validation cohort of approximately 110 different subjects was used. To predict cytomegalovirus infection status, the study brought together high-throughput TCR immunosequencing, statistical association of individual TCRs with disease status, and machine learning. The study aimed to test whether signatures of past pathogen exposure could be identified by cataloging public T cell receptors.

For CDR1 and CDR2, the germline V gene (reference sequence) lists MNHEY and SMNVEV. The CDR3 numbers 16 residues from cysteine through phenylalanine. CDR3 DNA only is kept here, 48 bases in frame from base 1. The V end loses 1 base and the J end loses 2 bases, and a stretch of 11 bases separates them. The donors were included in the validation cohort of over a hundred subjects, a group kept apart from the roughly 680-subject first cohort. On the study overall, not on this receptor specifically: While some public TCRs were present in many individuals, most TCR sequences turned up only very rarely across donors. A later analysis found that TCRs clustered in the first cohort also tended to co-occur in the roughly 120 validation repertoires, with more than 90% of cluster scores above 0. In vitro tests confirmed that a few of the cytomegalovirus-associated TCR beta chains recognize cytomegalovirus antigens. In both the original and validation cohorts, the classifier was reported to diagnose cytomegalovirus status with high specificity and sensitivity. A later analysis had no HLA typing for the validation cohort, so co-occurrence there was scored across all 110 or so repertoires. It was suggested by the authors that the approach could potentially be generalized to other disease states and immunological phenotypes. A total of fewer than 200 TCR beta chains were listed by the study as associated with cytomegalovirus.

The material sequenced was PBMCs. The rearranged segments are TRBV27 and TRBJ2-2; matching of 6 bases hints at TRBD1 as the D gene. The clonotype comes from a man aged 25-45 years in good health and CMV-seronegative. The CDR3 amino acid sequence is: CASSLYIGTNTGELFF. The DNA sequence follows: TGTGCCAGCAGTTTATATATCGGGACAAACACCGGGGAGCTGTTTTTT.